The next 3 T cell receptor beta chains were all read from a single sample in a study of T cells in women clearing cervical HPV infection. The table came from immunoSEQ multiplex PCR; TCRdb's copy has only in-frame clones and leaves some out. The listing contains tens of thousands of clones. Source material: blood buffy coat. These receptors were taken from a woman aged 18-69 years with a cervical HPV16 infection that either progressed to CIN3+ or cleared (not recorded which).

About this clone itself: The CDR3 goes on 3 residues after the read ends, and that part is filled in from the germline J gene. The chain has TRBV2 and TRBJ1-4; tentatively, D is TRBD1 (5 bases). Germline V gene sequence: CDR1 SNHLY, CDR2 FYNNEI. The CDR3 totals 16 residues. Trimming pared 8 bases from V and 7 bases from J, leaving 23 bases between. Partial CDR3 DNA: TGTGCCAGCTGTGGGTTTCCTTCAGGGTATGGTGAAAAA. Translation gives CASCGFPSGYGEK. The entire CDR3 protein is CASCGFPSGYGEKLFF.

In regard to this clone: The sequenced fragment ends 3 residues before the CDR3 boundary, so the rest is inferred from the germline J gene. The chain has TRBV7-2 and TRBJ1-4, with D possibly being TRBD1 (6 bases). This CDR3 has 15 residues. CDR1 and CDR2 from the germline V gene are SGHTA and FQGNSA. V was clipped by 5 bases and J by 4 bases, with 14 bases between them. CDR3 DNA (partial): TGTGCCAGCAGCCTTCAGGGGCGCGGTAATGAAAAA. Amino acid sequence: CASSLQGRGNEK. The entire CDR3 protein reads CASSLQGRGNEKLFF.

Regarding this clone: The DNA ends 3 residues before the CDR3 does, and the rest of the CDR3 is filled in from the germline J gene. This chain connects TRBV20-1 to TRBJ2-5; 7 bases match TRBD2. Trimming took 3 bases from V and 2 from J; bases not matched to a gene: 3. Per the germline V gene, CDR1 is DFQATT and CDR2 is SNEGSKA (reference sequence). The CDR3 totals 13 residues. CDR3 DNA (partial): TGCAGTGCTAGTTCTAGCGGACAAGAGACC. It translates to CSASSSGQET. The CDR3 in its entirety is CSASSSGQETQYF.